The 14 T cell receptor beta chains listed next were all sequenced from one sample in a study of T cell repertoires in cytomegalovirus infection. Antigens for these TCRs are unknown. TCRdb reprocessed the reads via MiXCR and lists one record per CDR3 protein. The sample carries about 55,000 distinct CDR3 sequences, around a fifth recorded once. This specimen consisted of CD8+ T cells from cultured PBMCs, obtained from culture after CMV antigen stimulation. The receptors come from a human donor in good health (CMV status not recorded). Some clones in this sample may be carry-over from other donors' samples.

This chain joins TRBV29-1 and TRBJ2-1; 7 bases agree with TRBD2. The CDR3 runs to 16 residues. V lost 0 bases to trimming and J lost 8 bases; unmatched junction nucleotides: 13. Germline CDR1 reads SQVTM; CDR2 reads ANQGSEA. The DNA for the CDR3 is TGCAGCGTTGAAGACCCTAGGAGCGGCGGGAGTCATGAGCAGTTCTTC. Translating gives CSVEDPRSGGSHEQFF.

This chain joins TRBV4-1 and TRBJ2-2; 12 bases fit TRBD2. Germline CDR1 and CDR2: MGHRA and YSYEKL. V was pared by 4 bases and J by 1 base, with 4 bases of the junction left unmatched. CDR3 length: 17 amino acids. The chain's CDR3 is CASSRTGLAGNTGELFF. CDR3 bases: TGCGCCAGCAGCCGAACGGGACTAGCGGGGAACACCGGGGAGCTGTTTTTT.

V gene TRBV6-1 combines with J gene TRBJ2-5, with 8 nucleotides matching TRBD1. The CDR3 runs 13 residues. The J segment lost 3 bases and the V segment lost 10 bases, leaving 7 bases of the junction unmatched. Per germline, CDR1 MNHNS and CDR2 SASEGT. Written as DNA, the CDR3 is TGTGCCACCTCGACAGGGGCTGAAGAGACCCAGTACTTC. Translating it yields CATSTGAEETQYF.

CDR3 loop: CASSVGGNEETQYF. CDR3 nucleotides: TGTGCCAGCAGTGTCGGGGGGAACGAAGAGACCCAGTACTTC. The chain couples TRBV2 to TRBJ2-5, with TRBD2 matching 7 bases. The trim removed 4 bases at V and 3 bases at J, leaving 5 bases unmatched. Germline V gene lookup returns CDR1 SNHLY and CDR2 FYNNEI. The CDR3 spans 14 residues.

This clonotype came up a few times. This chain uses TRBV7-9 with TRBJ2-1, with TRBD2 matching 7 bases. The CDR3 covers 15 residues. Germline V lookup: CDR1 SEHNR, CDR2 FQNEAQ (reference sequence). The V and J ends lost 5 bases and 10 bases, in that order; junction bases with no gene match: 14. The CDR3 nucleotides read TGTGCCAGCAGCCCTCGTAACGCTGGGACTACCGAGCAGTTCTTC. It translates to CASSPRNAGTTEQFF.

The chain is built from TRBV6-2 or TRBV6-3 and TRBJ2-1; D remains unclear. The CDR3 covers 16 residues. Germline assignment: CDR1 MNHEY and CDR2 SVGEGT. Trimming took 5 bases from V and 0 from J, leaving 14 bases between them. The CDR3 DNA reads as TGTGCCAGCAGTCTAAACCAAAAGAGCTCCTACAATGAGCAGTTCTTC. This gives the protein CASSLNQKSSYNEQFF.

This clonotype has only a few counts. This rearrangement joins TRBV12-3 or TRBV12-4 to TRBJ2-7; TRBD1 aligns across 8 bases. V gave up 4 bases and J gave up 3 bases; unmatched junction bases: 5. This CDR3 comprises 14 residues. The CDR3 nucleotides are TGTGCCAGCAGTTACCCGGGACAGGTCTACGAGCAGTACTTC. This sequence encodes CASSYPGQVYEQYF.

This clonotype was observed a handful of times. The CDR3 DNA is TGCAGTGCTAGAGAGGAACGGACAGTTTTCGGCTACACCTTC. This codes for CSAREERTVFGYTF. The chain has TRBV20-1 and TRBJ1-2; tentatively, D is TRBD1 (6 bases). This CDR3 has 14 amino acids. V was cut by 0 bases and J by 8 bases, with 16 bases left in between. Per the germline V gene, CDR1 is DFQATT and CDR2 is SNEGSKA (reference sequence).

The rearrangement links TRBV11-3 to TRBJ1-2; D is possibly TRBD1 (6 bases). This CDR3 comprises 16 residues. Germline V lookup: CDR1 SGHNT, CDR2 YENEEA. V shed 3 bases and J shed 8 bases, with 22 bases lying between them. The CDR3 protein is CASSFLQGSPWEGYTF. The CDR3 coding sequence is TGTGCCAGCAGCTTTCTACAGGGATCTCCATGGGAAGGCTACACCTTC.

In its sample, this clonotype was seen a few times. This rearrangement joins TRBV20-1 to TRBJ2-5; no clear D. Per the germline V gene, CDR1 is DFQATT and CDR2 is SNEGSKA (reference sequence). This CDR3 has 13 residues. V lost 0 bases and J 5 bases, leaving 10 bases between the germline ends. CDR3 DNA sequence: TGCAGTGCTAGAGAAAACACGGAGGAGACCCAGTACTTC. It codes for CSARENTEETQYF.

This sequence joins TRBV12-3 or TRBV12-4 and TRBJ2-1; 12 nucleotides agree with TRBD2. The length of the CDR3 is 13 residues. J lost 14 bases, V lost 6 bases, and 8 bases had no gene match. CDR3 DNA: TGTGCCAGCAGCCCTAGCGGGGGGGCCGAGAAGTTCTTC. This codes for CASSPSGGAEKFF.

The chain joins TRBV28 to TRBJ2-7; 8 positions match TRBD1. The junction had 9 bases not matched to a gene; V was cut back by 5 bases and J by 6 bases. There are 14 residues in the CDR3. Per the germline V gene, CDR1 is MDHEN and CDR2 is SYDVKM. CDR3 region: CASSPRQGSGEQYF. The CDR3 coding sequence is TGTGCCAGCAGTCCCCGACAGGGGAGCGGCGAGCAGTACTTC. Using reference TRBV28 and TRBJ2-7 for the parts outside the CDR3, the full variable domain is DVKVTQSSRYLVKRTGEKVFLECVQDMDHENMFWYRQDPGLGLRLIYFSYDVKMKEKGDIPEGYSVSREKKERFSLILESASTNQTSMYLCASSPRQGSGEQYFGPGTRLTVT.

The V and J genes are TRBV11-3 and TRBJ2-7; D may be TRBD2 (5 bases). Trimming left V 0 bases short and J 3 bases short, with 21 bases between. Germline CDR1 is SGHNT and CDR2 is YENEEA. The CDR3 is made up of 18 amino acids. The CDR3 nucleotides read TGTGCCAGCAGCTTAGATAAAAGTGAAGAGCGGCGCTACTACGAGCAGTACTTC. It is translated as CASSLDKSEERRYYEQYF.

This clonotype has more than one count but fewer than ten. This chain joins TRBV11-2 and TRBJ1-6, with 8 bases aligning to TRBD1. Germline V gives CDR1 SGHAT, CDR2 FQNNGV. The CDR3 is made up of 19 amino acids. The trim removed 5 bases at V and 1 base at J, leaving 13 bases unmatched. CDR3 bases: TGTGCCAGCAGCCACCAGGACAGGGAGGTGTGGTCCTATAATTCACCCCTCCACTTT. Translated: CASSHQDREVWSYNSPLHF.